This T cell receptor beta chain was recorded in a study of T cells in Graves' hyperthyroidism and ophthalmopathy. This clonotype was recorded at least ten times. The target antigen is unknown. With 6 bases clipped from V and 3 bases from J, the junction kept 7 bases outside the gene matches. The CDR3 totals 13 residues. CDR1 and CDR2 (germline): DFQATT, SNEGSKA (reference sequence). Amplified regions were TCR beta CDR3 sequences from RNA transcripts. The study used the HTBI primer set for a first-round RT-PCR of the TCR CDR3. TCRdb itself ran the multiplex PCR reads through MiXCR, one entry per CDR3 protein. This sample has 400,000 to 500,000 distinct CDR3 sequences, with roughly 15% found just once. Study findings and constraints: The authors' 13 V-J model separated ophthalmopathy from stable hyperthyroidism. A median roughly six months before onset, the model predicted ophthalmopathy.

If no ophthalmopathy progression occurred within 18 months, Graves' hyperthyroidism was stable. For the diagnoses, clinical symptoms, serum thyroxine and TRAb, thyroid ultrasound and orbital computed tomography were used. The chain joins TRBV20-1 to TRBJ1-2; 7 bases match TRBD1. The specimen was blood. The TCR originated in a woman younger than 35 with Graves' hyperthyroidism. This CDR3 is CSASGTEDYGYTF. CDR3 bases: TGCAGTGCGTCCGGGACAGAGGACTATGGCTACACCTTC.